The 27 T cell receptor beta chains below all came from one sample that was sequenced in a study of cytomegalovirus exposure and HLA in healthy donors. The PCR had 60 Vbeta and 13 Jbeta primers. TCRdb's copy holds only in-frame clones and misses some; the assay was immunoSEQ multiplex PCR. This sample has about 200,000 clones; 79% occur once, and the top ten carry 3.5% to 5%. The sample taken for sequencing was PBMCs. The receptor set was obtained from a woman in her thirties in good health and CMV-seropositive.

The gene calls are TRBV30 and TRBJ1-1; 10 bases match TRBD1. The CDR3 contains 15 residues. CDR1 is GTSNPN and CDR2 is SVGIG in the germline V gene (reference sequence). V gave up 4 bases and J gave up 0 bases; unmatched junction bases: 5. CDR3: CAWTGTGAMNTEAFF. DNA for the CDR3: TGTGCCTGGACCGGGACAGGGGCGATGAACACTGAAGCTTTCTTT.

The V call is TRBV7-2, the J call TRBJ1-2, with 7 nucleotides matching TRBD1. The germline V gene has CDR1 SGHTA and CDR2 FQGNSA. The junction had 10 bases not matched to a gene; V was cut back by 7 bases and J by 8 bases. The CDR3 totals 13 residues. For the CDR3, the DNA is TGTGCCAGCACCGACAGGGATCGATACGGCTACACCTTC. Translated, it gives CASTDRDRYGYTF. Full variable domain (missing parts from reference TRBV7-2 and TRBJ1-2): GAGVSQSPSNKVTEKGKDVELRCDPISGHTALYWYRQSLGQGLEFLIYFQGNSAPDKSGLPSDRFSAERTGGSVSTLTIQRTQQEDSAVYLCASTDRDRYGYTFGSGTRLTVV.

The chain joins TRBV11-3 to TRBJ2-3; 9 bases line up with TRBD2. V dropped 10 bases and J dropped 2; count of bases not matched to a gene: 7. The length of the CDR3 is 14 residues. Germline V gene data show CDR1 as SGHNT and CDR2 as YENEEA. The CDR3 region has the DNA TGTGCCATTAGCGGGAGTGGCCACACAGATACGCAGTATTTT. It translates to CAISGSGHTDTQYF.

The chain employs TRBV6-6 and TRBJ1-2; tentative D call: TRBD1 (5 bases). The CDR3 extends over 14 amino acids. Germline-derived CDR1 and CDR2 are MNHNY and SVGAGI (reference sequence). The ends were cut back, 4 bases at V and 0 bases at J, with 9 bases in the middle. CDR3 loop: CASSLETANYGYTF. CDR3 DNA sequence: TGTGCCAGCAGTTTGGAGACAGCTAACTATGGCTACACCTTC.

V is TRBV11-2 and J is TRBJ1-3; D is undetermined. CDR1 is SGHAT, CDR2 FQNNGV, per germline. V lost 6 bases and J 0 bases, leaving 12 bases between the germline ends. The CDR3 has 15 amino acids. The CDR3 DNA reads TGTGCCAGCAGACCCCTGGCAGTCTCTGGAAACACCATATATTTT. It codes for CASRPLAVSGNTIYF.

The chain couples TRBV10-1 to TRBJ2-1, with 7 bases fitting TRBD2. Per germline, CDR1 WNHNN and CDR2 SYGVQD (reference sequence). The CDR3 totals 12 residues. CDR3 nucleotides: TGCGCAAGGGAGGGTTCCTACAATGAGCAGTTCTTC. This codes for CAREGSYNEQFF.

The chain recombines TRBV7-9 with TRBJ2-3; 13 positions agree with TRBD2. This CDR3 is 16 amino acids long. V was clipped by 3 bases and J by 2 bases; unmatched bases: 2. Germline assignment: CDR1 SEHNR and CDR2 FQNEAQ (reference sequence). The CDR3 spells CASSFGTSGVTDTQYF. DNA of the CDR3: TGTGCCAGCAGCTTTGGGACTAGCGGGGTCACAGATACGCAGTATTTT.

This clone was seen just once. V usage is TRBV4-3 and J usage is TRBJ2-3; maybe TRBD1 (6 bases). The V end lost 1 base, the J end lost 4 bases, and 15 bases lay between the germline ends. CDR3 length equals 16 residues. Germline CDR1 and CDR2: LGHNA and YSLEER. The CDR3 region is CASSQGTGSSSDTQYF. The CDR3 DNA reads TGCGCCAGCAGCCAAGGAACAGGGAGCTCTTCAGATACGCAGTATTTT.

CDR3 residues: CASSFRGFNQPQHF. In DNA, the CDR3 is TGTGCCAGCAGTTTCAGGGGGTTTAATCAGCCCCAGCATTTT. The chain carries TRBV6-1 and TRBJ1-5, with 7 bases aligning to TRBD1. After removal of 5 bases from V and 4 bases from J, the junction contained 5 bases not matched to a gene. CDR1 and CDR2 from the germline V gene are MNHNS and SASEGT. The CDR3 consists of 14 residues.

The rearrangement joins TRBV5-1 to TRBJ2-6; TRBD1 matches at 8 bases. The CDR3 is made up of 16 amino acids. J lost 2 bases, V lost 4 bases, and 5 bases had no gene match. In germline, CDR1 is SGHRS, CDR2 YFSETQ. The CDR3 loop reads CASSPGQEAGANVLTF. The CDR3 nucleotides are TGCGCCAGCAGCCCGGGACAGGAGGCTGGGGCCAACGTCCTGACTTTC.

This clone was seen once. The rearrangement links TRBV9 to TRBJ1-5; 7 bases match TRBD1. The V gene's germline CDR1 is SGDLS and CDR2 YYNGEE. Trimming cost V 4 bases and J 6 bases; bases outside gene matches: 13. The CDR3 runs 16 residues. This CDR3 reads CASSFRRGLKGQPQHF. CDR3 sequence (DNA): TGTGCCAGCAGCTTCCGAAGGGGGCTTAAAGGTCAGCCCCAGCATTTT.

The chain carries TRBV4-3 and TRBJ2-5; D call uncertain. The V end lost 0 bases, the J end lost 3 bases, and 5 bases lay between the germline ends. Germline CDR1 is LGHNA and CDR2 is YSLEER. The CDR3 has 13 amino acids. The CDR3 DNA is TGCGCCAGCAGCCAAGAAGAGGAAGAGACCCAGTACTTC. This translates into CASSQEEEETQYF.

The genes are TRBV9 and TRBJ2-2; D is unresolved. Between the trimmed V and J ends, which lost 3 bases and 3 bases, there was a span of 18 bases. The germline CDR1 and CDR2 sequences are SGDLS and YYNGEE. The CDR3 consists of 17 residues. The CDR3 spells CASSGSLSPPDTGELFF. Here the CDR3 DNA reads TGTGCCAGCAGCGGATCTTTATCACCCCCGGACACCGGGGAGCTGTTTTTT.

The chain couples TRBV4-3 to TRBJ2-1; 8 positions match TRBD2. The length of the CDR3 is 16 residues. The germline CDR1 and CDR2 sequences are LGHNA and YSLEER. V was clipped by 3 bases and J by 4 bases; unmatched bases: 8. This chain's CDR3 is CASSQYTSGAYNEQFF. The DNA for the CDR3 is TGCGCCAGCAGCCAGTACACTAGCGGAGCTTACAATGAGCAGTTCTTC.

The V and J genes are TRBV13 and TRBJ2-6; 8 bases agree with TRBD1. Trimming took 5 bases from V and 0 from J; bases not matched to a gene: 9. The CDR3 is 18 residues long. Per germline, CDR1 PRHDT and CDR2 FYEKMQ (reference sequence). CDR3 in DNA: TGTGCCAGCAGCGACGGACAGGGCATCATCTCTGGGGCCAACGTCCTGACTTTC. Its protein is CASSDGQGIISGANVLTF.

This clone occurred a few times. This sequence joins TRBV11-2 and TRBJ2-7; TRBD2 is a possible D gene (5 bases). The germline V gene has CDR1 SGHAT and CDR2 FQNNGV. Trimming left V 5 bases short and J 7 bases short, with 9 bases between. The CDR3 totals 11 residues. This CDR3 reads CASSPTGEQYF. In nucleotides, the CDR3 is TGTGCCAGCAGCCCGACGGGGGAGCAGTACTTC.

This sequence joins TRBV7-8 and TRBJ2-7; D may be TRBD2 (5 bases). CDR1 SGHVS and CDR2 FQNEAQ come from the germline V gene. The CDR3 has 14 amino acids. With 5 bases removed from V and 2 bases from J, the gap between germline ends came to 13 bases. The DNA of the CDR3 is TGTGCCAGCAGCGTCGGGGTCACCACCTACGAGCAGTACTTC. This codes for CASSVGVTTYEQYF. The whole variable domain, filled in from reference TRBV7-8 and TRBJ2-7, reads GAGVSQSPRYKVAKRGQDVALRCDPISGHVSLFWYQQALGQGPEFLTYFQNEAQLDKSGLPSDRFFAERPEGSVSTLKIQRTQQEDSAVYLCASSVGVTTYEQYFGPGTRLTVT.

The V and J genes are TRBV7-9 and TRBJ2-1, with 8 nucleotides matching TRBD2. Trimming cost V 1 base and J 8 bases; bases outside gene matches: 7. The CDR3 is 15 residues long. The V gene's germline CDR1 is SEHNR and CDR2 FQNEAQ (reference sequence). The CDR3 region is CASSLGLAGTDEQFF. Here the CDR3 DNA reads TGTGCCAGCAGCTTAGGGTTAGCGGGAACTGATGAGCAGTTCTTC.

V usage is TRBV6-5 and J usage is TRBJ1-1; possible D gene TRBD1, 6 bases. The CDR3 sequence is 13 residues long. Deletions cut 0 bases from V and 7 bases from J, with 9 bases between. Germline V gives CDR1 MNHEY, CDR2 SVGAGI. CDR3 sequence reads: CASSYSTGFEAFF. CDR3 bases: TGTGCCAGCAGTTACTCGACAGGCTTTGAAGCTTTCTTT.

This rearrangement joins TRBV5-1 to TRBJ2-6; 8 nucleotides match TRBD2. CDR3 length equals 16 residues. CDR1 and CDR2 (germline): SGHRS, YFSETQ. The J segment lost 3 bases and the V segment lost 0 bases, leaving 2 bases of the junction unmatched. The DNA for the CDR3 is TGCGCCAGCAGCTTGGAGGCGGGAGGTGGGGCCAACGTCCTGACTTTC. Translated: CASSLEAGGGANVLTF.

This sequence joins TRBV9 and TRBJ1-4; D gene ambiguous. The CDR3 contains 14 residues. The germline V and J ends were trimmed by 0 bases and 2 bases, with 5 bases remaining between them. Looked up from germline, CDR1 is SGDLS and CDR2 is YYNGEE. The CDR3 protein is CASSVGATNEKLFF. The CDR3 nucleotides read TGTGCCAGCAGCGTAGGAGCTACTAATGAAAAACTGTTTTTT.

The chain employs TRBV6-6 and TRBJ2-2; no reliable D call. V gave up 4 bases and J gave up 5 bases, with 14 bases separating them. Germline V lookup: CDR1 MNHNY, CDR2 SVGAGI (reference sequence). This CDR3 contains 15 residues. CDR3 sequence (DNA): TGTGCCAGCAGTTCGTATCCCTCGCGGACCGGGGAGCTGTTTTTT. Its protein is CASSSYPSRTGELFF.

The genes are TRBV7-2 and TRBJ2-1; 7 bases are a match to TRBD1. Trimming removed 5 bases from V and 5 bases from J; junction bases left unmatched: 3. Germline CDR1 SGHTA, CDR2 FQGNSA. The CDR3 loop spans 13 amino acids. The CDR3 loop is CASSQTGDNEQFF. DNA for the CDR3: TGTGCCAGCAGCCAAACAGGGGACAATGAGCAGTTCTTC.

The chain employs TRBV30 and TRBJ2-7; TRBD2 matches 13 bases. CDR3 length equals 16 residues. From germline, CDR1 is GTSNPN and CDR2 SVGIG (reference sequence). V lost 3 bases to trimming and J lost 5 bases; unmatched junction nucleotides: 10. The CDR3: CAWRGTSGRAQDEQYF. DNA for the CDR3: TGTGCCTGGAGGGGTACTAGCGGGAGGGCCCAGGACGAGCAGTACTTC.

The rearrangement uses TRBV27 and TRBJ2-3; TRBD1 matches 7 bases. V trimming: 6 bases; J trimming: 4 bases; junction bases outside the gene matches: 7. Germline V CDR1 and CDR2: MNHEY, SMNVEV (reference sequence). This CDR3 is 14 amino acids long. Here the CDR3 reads CASRIQGTPDTQYF. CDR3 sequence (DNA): TGTGCCAGCAGGATACAGGGGACGCCAGATACGCAGTATTTT.

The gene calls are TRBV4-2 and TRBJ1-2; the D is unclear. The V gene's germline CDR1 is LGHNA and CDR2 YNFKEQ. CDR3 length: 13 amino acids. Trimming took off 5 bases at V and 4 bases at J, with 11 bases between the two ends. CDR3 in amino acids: CASSGLQTYGYTF. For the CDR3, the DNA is TGTGCCAGCAGCGGGTTACAGACCTATGGCTACACCTTC.

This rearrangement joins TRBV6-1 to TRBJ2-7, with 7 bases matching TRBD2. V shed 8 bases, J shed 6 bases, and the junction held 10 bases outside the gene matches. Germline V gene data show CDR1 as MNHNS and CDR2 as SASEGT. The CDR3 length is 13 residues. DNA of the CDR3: TGTGCCAGCTTGGCGGGAGAGGCGGCCGAGCAGTACTTC. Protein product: CASLAGEAAEQYF.